These 26 T cell receptor beta chains originate from one sample sequenced in a study of OX40 agonist ivuxolimab in advanced cancers. Sequencing used immunoSEQ multiplex PCR; TCRdb keeps in-frame clones, though not all of them. The sample holds around 110,000 clones, more than 85% seen once. The material was CD4+ or CD8+ T cells sorted from blood, obtained in a trial of the OX40 agonist ivuxolimab. The source of these receptors is an adult with an advanced solid tumor such as melanoma, head and neck, liver or kidney cancer.

The chain's CDR3 is CASSQGLAGGQETQYF. The CDR3 DNA reads as TGTGCCAGCAGCCAAGGACTAGCGGGAGGGCAAGAGACCCAGTACTTC. The rearrangement links TRBV4-2 to TRBJ2-5; 14 bases align to TRBD2. The V segment lost 1 base and the J segment 2 bases; nucleotides outside the gene matches: 0. This CDR3 has 16 amino acids. The germline V gene has CDR1 LGHNA and CDR2 YNFKEQ.

The chain couples TRBV7-9 to TRBJ1-6; a weak D match, TRBD1 (5 bases). Germline V lookup: CDR1 SEHNR, CDR2 FQNEAQ (reference sequence). This CDR3 has 14 residues. Trimming took off 6 bases at V and 10 bases at J, with 16 bases between the two ends. The CDR3 nucleotides are TGTGCCAGCAGTTTACTAGGGGAGCACTCACCCCTCCACTTT. Its protein is CASSLLGEHSPLHF.

The J gene is TRBJ1-2, the V gene TRBV29-1; D not resolved. CDR1 is SQVTM, CDR2 ANQGSEA, per germline. The CDR3 is 14 residues long. V lost 2 bases and J lost 2, with 12 bases in between. The CDR3 loop reads CSVEIDNGNYGYTF. The CDR3 DNA reads TGCAGCGTTGAAATTGACAACGGGAACTATGGCTACACCTTC.

This rearrangement joins TRBV30 to TRBJ1-4, with D possibly being TRBD1 (5 bases). The CDR3 runs 17 residues. Germline-derived CDR1 and CDR2 are GTSNPN and SVGIG (reference sequence). Trimming left V 1 base short and J 1 base short, with 16 bases between. The CDR3 region is CAWSEGMAPVTNEKLFF. The CDR3 DNA sequence: TGTGCCTGGAGTGAGGGGATGGCGCCCGTAACTAATGAAAAACTGTTTTTT.

J is TRBJ1-1 and V is TRBV6-1, with D possibly TRBD1 on 5 matching bases. There are 13 residues in the CDR3. In germline, CDR1 is MNHNS, CDR2 SASEGT. V was cut by 5 bases and J by 5 bases, with 12 bases left in between. The CDR3 is CASSLAGKTEAFF. Here the CDR3 DNA reads TGTGCCAGCAGTTTAGCAGGGAAAACTGAAGCTTTCTTT.

J is TRBJ1-1 and V is TRBV28, with 9 bases matching TRBD1. From germline, CDR1 is MDHEN and CDR2 SYDVKM. The junction had 12 bases not matched to a gene; V was cut back by 6 bases and J by 4 bases. The CDR3 is made up of 16 amino acids. CDR3 in amino acids: CASSHRLGQGSTEAFF. CDR3 bases: TGTGCCAGCAGCCACCGCTTGGGACAGGGTTCCACTGAAGCTTTCTTT. Variable domain in full (rest from reference TRBV28 and TRBJ1-1): DVKVTQSSRYLVKRTGEKVFLECVQDMDHENMFWYRQDPGLGLRLIYFSYDVKMKEKGDIPEGYSVSREKKERFSLILESASTNQTSMYLCASSHRLGQGSTEAFFGQGTRLTVV.

The CDR3 is CASSPDGTANTGELFF. The DNA for the CDR3 is TGTGCCAGCAGCCCAGACGGGACAGCGAACACCGGGGAGCTGTTTTTT. This rearrangement joins TRBV9 to TRBJ2-2, with 7 bases aligning to TRBD1. V lost 4 bases, J lost 0 bases, and 6 bases stayed unmatched. CDR1 and CDR2 (germline): SGDLS, YYNGEE. CDR3 length equals 16 residues.

This chain links TRBV11-1 with TRBJ2-5, with D perhaps matching TRBD2 (6 bases). This CDR3 contains 17 residues. The germline V gene encodes CDR1 SGHAT and CDR2 FQDESV (reference sequence). Trimming removed 0 bases from V and 5 bases from J, with 19 bases in between. CDR3 amino acids: CASSLAILGGVPETQYF. In DNA, the CDR3 is TGTGCCAGCAGCTTAGCGATTCTTGGCGGGGTTCCGGAGACCCAGTACTTC. Combining the CDR3 with reference TRBV11-1 and TRBJ2-5 gives the whole variable domain EAEVAQSPRYKITEKSQAVAFWCDPISGHATLYWYRQILGQGPELLVQFQDESVVDDSQLPKDRFSAERLKGVDSTLKIQPAELGDSAMYLCASSLAILGGVPETQYFGPGTRLLVL.

The chain carries TRBV6-5 and TRBJ1-3; D remains ambiguous. This CDR3 has 15 amino acids. Between the trimmed V and J ends, which lost 9 bases and 3 bases, there was a span of 18 bases. Germline V gene data show CDR1 as MNHEY and CDR2 as SVGAGI. The CDR3 DNA follows: TGTGCCAGTTCCCCGGCCTTTAGGTTTGGAAACACCATATATTTT. It is translated as CASSPAFRFGNTIYF.

This chain uses TRBV5-1 with TRBJ2-2; D is unresolved. Trimming shortened V by 0 bases and J by 8 bases, and 14 bases separated the two germline ends. The CDR3 sequence is 15 residues long. Per the germline V gene, CDR1 is SGHRS and CDR2 is YFSETQ. The DNA for the CDR3 is TGCGCCAGCAGCTTGGGCGCGCATACCGGGGGGGAGCTGTTTTTT. It codes for CASSLGAHTGGELFF.

V gene TRBV28 combines with J gene TRBJ2-5; 7 positions match TRBD1. TRBJ2-7 explains the end of the DNA better; the J call may be wrong. The CDR3 sequence is 14 residues long. CDR1 and CDR2 (germline): MDHEN, SYDVKM. The chain's CDR3 is CASSLGDSSYEQYF. The CDR3 region has the DNA TGTGCCAGCAGCTTAGGGGACAGCTCCTACGAGCAGTACTTC.

The rearrangement links TRBV5-1 to TRBJ2-5; 8 bases map to TRBD2. Germline CDR1 reads SGHRS; CDR2 reads YFSETQ. Trimming took 4 bases from V and 8 from J; bases not matched to a gene: 7. The CDR3 is 13 residues long. This CDR3 is CASSRGGSETQYF. CDR3 nucleotides: TGCGCCAGCAGCCGGGGGGGTAGTGAAACCCAGTACTTC.

V gene TRBV6-5 combines with J gene TRBJ1-6, with TRBD1 as a possible D gene (5 bases). The germline V and J ends were trimmed by 6 bases and 10 bases, with 16 bases remaining between them. CDR3 length: 14 residues. Germline V lookup: CDR1 MNHEY, CDR2 SVGAGI. This CDR3 reads CASSRREGQSPLHF. The CDR3 DNA reads as TGTGCCAGCAGCCGACGCGAGGGGCAGTCACCCCTCCACTTT.

V is TRBV19 and J is TRBJ1-1; D call uncertain. Per germline, CDR1 LNHDA and CDR2 SQIVND (reference sequence). The CDR3 totals 12 residues. The V gene lost 5 bases and the J gene lost 7 bases, with 11 bases spanning the gap. CDR3 residues: CASSRIGNEAFF. In nucleotides, the CDR3 is TGTGCCAGTAGTCGGATAGGGAATGAAGCTTTCTTT.

The chain is built from TRBV5-1 and TRBJ2-7; 8 nucleotides match TRBD1. CDR1 and CDR2 (germline): SGHRS, YFSETQ. V lost 5 bases to trimming and J lost 3 bases; unmatched junction nucleotides: 4. This CDR3 is 13 amino acids long. CDR3 region: CASRVTGDYEQYF. In DNA, the CDR3 is TGCGCCAGCAGGGTGACAGGGGACTACGAGCAGTACTTC.

The chain combines TRBV10-3 with TRBJ2-5; D is ambiguous. CDR3 length: 12 amino acids. V lost 5 bases and J 9 bases, leaving 13 bases between the germline ends. Germline V gene sequence: CDR1 ENHRY, CDR2 SYGVKD. This chain's CDR3 is CAISPEEGAQYF. DNA of the CDR3: TGTGCCATCAGTCCAGAAGAAGGTGCCCAGTACTTC.

The chain is built from TRBV6-5 and TRBJ2-7; no firm D call. CDR3 length: 12 residues. V lost 2 bases and J 8 bases, leaving 10 bases between the germline ends. Germline-derived CDR1 and CDR2 are MNHEY and SVGAGI. CDR3 sequence reads: CASSYEMAKQYF. DNA for the CDR3: TGTGCCAGCAGTTACGAAATGGCTAAGCAGTACTTC.

This chain joins TRBV5-4 and TRBJ2-3; no reliable D call. CDR1 and CDR2 (germline): SGHNT, YYREEE (reference sequence). This CDR3 spans 14 amino acids. Trimming removed 3 bases from V and 1 base from J, with 9 bases in between. CDR3 coding DNA: TGTGCCAGCAGCTCTGGCGGCCGCACAGATACGCAGTATTTT. It codes for CASSSGGRTDTQYF.

The sample holds one count of this clone. The chain carries TRBV27 and TRBJ2-3, with TRBD2 identical over 8 bases. V dropped 5 bases and J dropped 7; count of bases not matched to a gene: 14. CDR1 MNHEY and CDR2 SMNVEV come from the germline V gene (reference sequence). This CDR3 comprises 16 residues. CDR3 nucleotides: TGTGCCAGCAGTACTCCCCCGGGGCTAGCGGGTTATACGCAGTATTTT. Translating gives CASSTPPGLAGYTQYF.

This chain uses TRBV9 with TRBJ1-3; D gene uncertain. V was trimmed by 3 bases and J by 0 bases, leaving 10 bases between them. This CDR3 spans 15 amino acids. Germline V CDR1 and CDR2: SGDLS, YYNGEE. The CDR3 region is CASSGLSASGNTIYF. The CDR3 coding sequence is TGTGCCAGCAGCGGTCTATCGGCCTCTGGAAACACCATATATTTT. The whole variable domain, filled in from reference TRBV9 and TRBJ1-3, reads DSGVTQTPKHLITATGQRVTLRCSPRSGDLSVYWYQQSLDQGLQFLIQYYNGEERAKGNILERFSAQQFPDLHSELNLSSLELGDSALYFCASSGLSASGNTIYFGEGSWLTVV.

The rearrangement uses TRBV7-9 and TRBJ2-7; 8 positions agree with TRBD1. The CDR3 is 14 amino acids. Losses at the gene ends were 5 bases for V and 4 bases for J; bases not matched to a gene: 7. Germline-derived CDR1 and CDR2 are SEHNR and FQNEAQ (reference sequence). The CDR3 DNA reads as TGTGCCAGCAGCACCGGACAGGGTCGATACGAGCAGTACTTC. This translates into CASSTGQGRYEQYF.

The chain carries TRBV9 and TRBJ1-1; D is uncertain. CDR1 and CDR2 (germline): SGDLS, YYNGEE. This CDR3 contains 14 residues. Trimming removed 0 bases at V and 7 bases at J, with 13 bases between. For the CDR3, the DNA is TGTGCCAGCAGCGTAGATGGAGCCTGGGGTGAAGCTTTCTTT. Translation gives CASSVDGAWGEAFF.

For the CDR3, the DNA is TGTGCCATCAGTGAGACGGGGGCCGGGAACACCATATATTTT. As protein: CAISETGAGNTIYF. This chain connects TRBV10-3 to TRBJ1-3, with a possible D match to TRBD1 (6 bases). Trimming pared 2 bases from V and 7 bases from J, leaving 12 bases between. The CDR3 totals 14 residues. Germline values: CDR1 ENHRY, CDR2 SYGVKD.

The rearrangement links TRBV15 to TRBJ1-2; TRBD1 matches at 9 bases. V shed 4 bases, J shed 8 bases, and the junction held 8 bases outside the gene matches. The CDR3 spans 14 residues. CDR1 is LNHNV, CDR2 YYDKDF, per germline (reference sequence). The CDR3 nucleotides read TGTGCCACCAGCACGAGGGACAGGGTGTGGGGCTACACCTTC. Translating gives CATSTRDRVWGYTF.

The V call is TRBV5-6, the J call TRBJ2-1, with 15 bases fitting TRBD2. The junction had 1 base not matched to a gene; V was cut back by 3 bases and J by 6 bases. Germline-derived CDR1 and CDR2 are SGHDT and YYEEEE. This CDR3 spans 15 amino acids. The CDR3 sequence: CASSSGLAGGNEQFF. Here the CDR3 DNA reads TGTGCCAGCAGCTCGGGACTAGCGGGAGGCAATGAGCAGTTCTTC.

The chain has TRBV4-3 and TRBJ2-6; TRBD1 matches 7 bases. Germline V gene data show CDR1 as LGHNA and CDR2 as YSLEER. J gave up 0 bases and V 3 bases, and 11 bases lay outside the gene matches. The length of the CDR3 is 19 residues. Written as DNA, the CDR3 is TGCGCCAGCAGCCAGGCGTCGACAGGGCACCGCTCTGGGGCCAACGTCCTGACTTTC. Translating it yields CASSQASTGHRSGANVLTF.